This T cell receptor beta chain was profiled in a study of blood T cell repertoires in COVID-19. TCRdb's table, derived via immunoSEQ multiplex PCR, lists solely in-frame clones and lacks some. The repertoire has some 220,000 clones, under 85% of them found once; the top ten carry more than 5.5%. This clone showed up just once. The material sequenced was peripheral blood. This clonotype was obtained from a human donor in a cohort sampled during active COVID-19.

CDR3 nucleotide sequence: TGTGCCATCAGTGTAAATCCCGGGACAGGGTCAAACAATGAGCAGTTCTTC. This sequence encodes CAISVNPGTGSNNEQFF. This rearrangement joins TRBV10-3 to TRBJ2-1, with 9 nucleotides matching TRBD1. The CDR3 contains 17 residues. V was pared by 4 bases and J by 5 bases, with 12 bases of the junction left unmatched. CDR1 and CDR2 from the germline V gene are ENHRY and SYGVKD.